This T cell receptor beta chain came from a study of blood T cells in healthy people across ages. The CDR3 consists of 15 residues. The V end lost 1 base, the J end lost 9 bases, and 13 bases lay between the germline ends. Germline CDR1 reads MNHEY; CDR2 reads SVGAGI. A second roughly 6 to 11 cycle PCR used barcoded and J-beta primers. TCRdb called the 5' RACE reads again in MiXCR, with one record for every CDR3 protein. The table shows about 1.6 million distinct CDR3 sequences, with almost 35% occurring only once. Points from the study as a whole: Significant beta diversity loss was already apparent by age approximately 36, declining roughly linearly. The study regarded diversity estimates from one million T cells as underestimates.

Investigators took 9.5 to 10 milliliters of peripheral blood from every donor. A word on this clonotype: Its matching antigen is unknown.

The chain carries TRBV6-5 and TRBJ1-6; D might be TRBD1 (5 bases). The sample was blood. The receptor was isolated from a woman between 25 and 40 years old in good health. Here the CDR3 reads CASSYFLGGCSPLHF. In DNA, the CDR3 is TGTGCCAGCAGTTACTTCTTGGGGGGGTGTTCACCCCTCCACTTT.